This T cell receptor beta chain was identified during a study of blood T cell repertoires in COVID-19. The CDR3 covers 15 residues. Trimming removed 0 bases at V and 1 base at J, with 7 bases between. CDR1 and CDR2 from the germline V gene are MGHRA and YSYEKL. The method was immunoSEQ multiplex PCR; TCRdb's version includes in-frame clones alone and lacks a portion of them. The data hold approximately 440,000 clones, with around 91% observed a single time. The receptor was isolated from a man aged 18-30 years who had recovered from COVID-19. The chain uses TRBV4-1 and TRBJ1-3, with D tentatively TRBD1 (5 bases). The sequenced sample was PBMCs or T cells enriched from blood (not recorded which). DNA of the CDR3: TGCGCCAGCAGCCAAGATCACAGGTCTGGAAACACCATATATTTT. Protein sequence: CASSQDHRSGNTIYF.